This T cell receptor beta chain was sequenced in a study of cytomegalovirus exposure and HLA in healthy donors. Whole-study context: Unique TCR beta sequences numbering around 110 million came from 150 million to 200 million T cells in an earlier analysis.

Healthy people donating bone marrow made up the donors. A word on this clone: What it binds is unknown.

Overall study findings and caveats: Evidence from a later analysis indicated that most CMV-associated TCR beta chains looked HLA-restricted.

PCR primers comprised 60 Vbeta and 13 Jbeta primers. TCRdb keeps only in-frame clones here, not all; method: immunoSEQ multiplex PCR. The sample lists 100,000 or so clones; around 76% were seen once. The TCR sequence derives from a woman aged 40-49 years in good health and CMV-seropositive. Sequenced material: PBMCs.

CDR3 amino acids: CASSLHQGISPLHF. The CDR3 DNA sequence: TGTGCCAGCAGCCTCCACCAGGGAATTTCACCCCTCCACTTT. This chain uses TRBV5-4 with TRBJ1-6; D perhaps matches TRBD1 (5 bases). V was trimmed by 4 bases and J by 9 bases, leaving 14 bases between them. The length of the CDR3 is 14 residues. The germline V gene encodes CDR1 SGHNT and CDR2 YYREEE (reference sequence).